The next 29 T cell receptor beta chains were all read from a single sample in a study of early T cells in non-severe SARS-CoV-2 infection. TCRdb recomputed calls from the 5' RACE reads with MiXCR, one row per CDR3 protein. The sample yields roughly 93,000 distinct CDR3 sequences, roughly 15% seen once. Sequenced input: whole blood. The receptors originated from an adult who was a healthcare worker with PCR-confirmed SARS-CoV-2 infection or an uninfected control (not recorded which).

This clonotype has a count of ten or more. The chain carries TRBV7-2 and TRBJ2-3; D is uncertain. The CDR3 contains 12 residues. V was trimmed by 5 bases and J by 2 bases, leaving 5 bases between them. The germline gives CDR1 SGHTA, CDR2 FQGNSA. For the CDR3, the DNA is TGTGCCAGCAGCGTATACACAGATACGCAGTATTTT. This translates into CASSVYTDTQYF.

This clonotype was recorded at least ten times. The rearrangement uses TRBV6-1 and TRBJ2-5, with D unresolved. The V end was cut by 3 bases, the J end by 4 bases, with 3 bases between. From germline, CDR1 is MNHNS and CDR2 SASEGT. There are 11 residues in the CDR3. The CDR3 DNA reads TGTGCCAGCAGTGAGGGAGAGACCCAGTACTTC. This encodes CASSEGETQYF.

This clonotype was detected only a few times. At one of its ends the junction is not consistent with the germline gene, which may arise from a read error. This chain uses TRBV11-2 with TRBJ2-1; D call uncertain. Germline loops: CDR1 SGHAT, CDR2 FQNNGV. This CDR3 contains 12 residues. This chain's CDR3 is CASSLDQNEQSF. The DNA for the CDR3 is TGTGCCAGCAGCTTAGATCAAAATGAGCAGTCCTTC.

The CDR3 is CASSRSTGGTNQPQHF. In DNA, the CDR3 is TGTGCCAGCAGCCGAAGCACAGGGGGCACTAATCAGCCCCAGCATTTT. J is TRBJ1-5 and V is TRBV3-1; 9 positions match TRBD1. V trimming: 4 bases; J trimming: 4 bases; junction bases outside the gene matches: 8. This CDR3 is 16 amino acids long. The germline V gene encodes CDR1 LGHDT and CDR2 YNNKEL (reference sequence).

This clonotype was counted ten times or more. The chain recombines TRBV18 with TRBJ1-1, with D unresolved. CDR1 KGHSH and CDR2 LQKENI come from the germline V gene. This CDR3 spans 15 amino acids. V was shortened by 2 bases and J by 3 bases, with 13 bases between the two germline ends. The CDR3 coding sequence is TGTGCCAGCTCACCAATCGGTCCGGGCGACACTGAAGCTTTCTTT. Amino acid sequence: CASSPIGPGDTEAFF.

CDR3 sequence: CASSAGDRKYLNEQFF. CDR3 in DNA: TGCGCCAGCAGCGCTGGGGACAGAAAGTACCTCAATGAGCAGTTCTTC. V is TRBV5-1 and J is TRBJ2-1, with 7 nucleotides matching TRBD1. From germline, CDR1 is SGHRS and CDR2 YFSETQ. The V gene end was trimmed by 4 bases and the J gene end by 6 bases; junction bases not matched to a gene: 13. This CDR3 has 16 residues. Drawing the rest from reference TRBV5-1 and TRBJ2-1, the complete variable domain is KAGVTQTPRYLIKTRGQQVTLSCSPISGHRSVSWYQQTPGQGLQFLFEYFSETQRNKGNFPGRFSGRQFSNSRSEMNVSTLELGDSALYLCASSAGDRKYLNEQFFGPGTRLTVL.

The rearrangement uses TRBV6-2 or TRBV6-3 and TRBJ1-5; no clear D. V was shortened by 8 bases and J by 2 bases, with 19 bases between the two germline ends. CDR3 length: 16 amino acids. Germline CDR1 and CDR2: MNHEY and SVGEGT. The CDR3: CASLSTASKGNQPQHF. For the CDR3, the DNA is TGTGCCAGCTTGTCCACCGCGTCCAAGGGCAATCAGCCCCAGCATTTT.

The table lists this clonotype with a few counts. The chain combines TRBV27 with TRBJ1-2; 9 nucleotides line up with TRBD1. Germline CDR1 is MNHEY and CDR2 is SMNVEV (reference sequence). V dropped 4 bases and J dropped 0; count of bases not matched to a gene: 6. The CDR3 contains 16 residues. CDR3 sequence reads: CASSSGQGRTNYGYTF. CDR3 in DNA: TGTGCCAGCAGTTCGGGACAGGGTCGCACTAACTATGGCTACACCTTC.

The chain has TRBV11-2 and TRBJ2-6, with no clear D. Trimming took 3 bases from V and 1 from J, leaving 16 bases between them. The CDR3 length is 18 residues. Germline lookup yields CDR1 SGHAT and CDR2 FQNNGV. As DNA, the CDR3 is TGTGCCAGCAGCTTTTTCCCTCCTGCCGCTTCTGGGGCCAACGTCCTGACTTTC. This codes for CASSFFPPAASGANVLTF.

On this clonotype: A much larger clone differs by one base, so this may be a read error. The gene calls are TRBV5-1 and TRBJ2-2; TRBD2 matches 8 bases. The CDR3 extends over 13 amino acids. Germline loops: CDR1 SGHRS, CDR2 YFSETQ. CDR3 in DNA: TGCGCCAGCAGCTTACAGGGAGCGGGGGAGCTGCTTTTT. Its translation: CASSLQGAGELLF.

The rearrangement uses TRBV7-6 and TRBJ2-3; 7 nucleotides align to TRBD1. V shed 1 base and J 5 bases; nucleotides not matched to a gene: 9. Germline assignment: CDR1 SGHVS and CDR2 FNYEAQ. The length of the CDR3 is 16 residues. The CDR3 nucleotides read TGTGCCAGCAGCTTAGTTGAGGGGGCGTCCGGAGATACGCAGTATTTT. Translating gives CASSLVEGASGDTQYF.

This clonotype was seen only a few times. This chain joins TRBV12-3 or TRBV12-4 and TRBJ2-2, with unresolved D. The CDR3 is 13 residues long. Trimming pared 2 bases from V and 5 bases from J, leaving 6 bases between. CDR3 in amino acids: CASSLHQTGELFF. For the CDR3, the DNA is TGTGCCAGCAGTTTACACCAAACCGGGGAGCTGTTTTTT.

This sequence joins TRBV28 and TRBJ2-2; the D is unclear. Trimming stripped 5 bases from V and 5 bases from J, with 21 bases between. The CDR3 length is 17 residues. Germline values: CDR1 MDHEN, CDR2 SYDVKM. For the CDR3, the DNA is TGTGCCAGCAGTGTTTGGGGTCGCAGGAGTGGGACCGGGGAGCTGTTTTTT. Its translation is CASSVWGRRSGTGELFF.

This chain links TRBV28 with TRBJ2-1, with D possibly matching TRBD1 (5 bases). Germline V gene lookup returns CDR1 MDHEN and CDR2 SYDVKM. V was cut by 6 bases and J by 12 bases, with 12 bases left in between. This CDR3 is 11 amino acids long. This chain's CDR3 is CASRGQGLQFF. Here the CDR3 DNA reads TGTGCCAGCAGGGGCCAGGGTCTGCAGTTCTTC.

This clonotype was counted at least ten times. The chain employs TRBV11-2 and TRBJ2-1, with 8 positions matching TRBD1. CDR3 length: 15 residues. Germline V lookup: CDR1 SGHAT, CDR2 FQNNGV. The trim removed 5 bases at V and 3 bases at J, leaving 6 bases unmatched. CDR3 loop: CASSQNRGNYNEQFF. The CDR3 DNA reads TGTGCCAGCAGCCAGAACAGGGGGAACTACAATGAGCAGTTCTTC. The full variable domain, in which reference TRBV11-2 and TRBJ2-1 provide the parts outside the CDR3, is EAGVAQSPRYKIIEKRQSVAFWCNPISGHATLYWYQQILGQGPKLLIQFQNNGVVDDSQLPKDRFSAERLKGVDSTLKIQPAKLEDSAVYLCASSQNRGNYNEQFFGPGTRLTVL.

This clonotype was found a few times. The chain has TRBV3-1 and TRBJ2-1, with D maybe TRBD2 (7 bases). CDR1 is LGHDT and CDR2 is YNNKEL in the germline V gene (reference sequence). Trimming removed 3 bases from V and 3 bases from J, with 15 bases in between. CDR3 length: 16 amino acids. As DNA, the CDR3 is TGTGCCAGCAGCCAGTTGGCGGGGGCGATCTACAATGAGCAGTTCTTC. Translating it yields CASSQLAGAIYNEQFF.

This clonotype has only a few counts. The chain links TRBV11-2 to TRBJ1-3, with unresolved D. The length of the CDR3 is 17 residues. Trimming stripped 1 base from V and 3 bases from J, with 16 bases between. Germline V lookup: CDR1 SGHAT, CDR2 FQNNGV. The CDR3, as DNA: TGTGCCAGCAGCTTAGTCCCAACGCGGGGAGGTGGAAACACCATATATTTT. This translates into CASSLVPTRGGGNTIYF.

This sequence joins TRBV5-1 and TRBJ2-7; TRBD1 matches 7 bases. Germline V CDR1 and CDR2: SGHRS, YFSETQ. Trimming cost V 3 bases and J 3 bases; bases outside gene matches: 6. This CDR3 comprises 14 residues. CDR3 bases: TGCGCCAGCAGCTACACGACAGGGCACTACGAGCAGTACGTC. Encoded protein: CASSYTTGHYEQYV.

This clonotype was seen a handful of times. The chain couples TRBV5-1 to TRBJ1-4; D is uncertain. The CDR3 contains 16 residues. CDR1 SGHRS and CDR2 YFSETQ come from the germline V gene. The V gene lost 1 base and the J gene lost 0 bases, with 10 bases spanning the gap. CDR3 sequence (DNA): TGCGCCAGCAGCTTGCTCCCGATTGCAACTAATGAAAAACTGTTTTTT. Its protein is CASSLLPIATNEKLFF.

V usage is TRBV11-2 and J usage is TRBJ2-2; tentative D call: TRBD1 (6 bases). CDR1 is SGHAT, CDR2 FQNNGV, per germline. The CDR3 spans 15 residues. The germline V and J ends were trimmed by 4 bases and 2 bases, with 11 bases remaining between them. CDR3 nucleotide sequence: TGTGCCAGCAGCTACAGGGAGTCTAACACCGGGGAGCTGTTTTTT. It yields the protein CASSYRESNTGELFF.

The genes are TRBV12-3 or TRBV12-4 and TRBJ1-1; D is unclear. V was pared by 6 bases and J by 0 bases, with 14 bases between. The CDR3 spans 15 residues. The CDR3 DNA is TGTGCCAGCAGACCATCTACTGGTATGAACACTGAAGCTTTCTTT. Protein product: CASRPSTGMNTEAFF.

This clonotype turned up a few times. V gene TRBV12-5 combines with J gene TRBJ2-3; unclear D gene. V was pared by 4 bases and J by 2 bases, with 4 bases between. Germline V lookup: CDR1 LGHNT, CDR2 FRNRAP. The CDR3 spans 12 residues. The CDR3 reads CASGSHTDTQYF. CDR3 nucleotide sequence: TGTGCTAGTGGTTCCCACACAGATACGCAGTATTTT.

The chain has TRBV11-2 and TRBJ2-3; 12 bases match TRBD2. CDR3 length equals 16 residues. Germline CDR1 and CDR2: SGHAT and FQNNGV. The ends lost 5 bases at V and 2 bases at J; junction bases unmatched: 5. The CDR3 sequence is CASSLGLAGNTDTQYF. CDR3 DNA: TGTGCCAGCAGCCTCGGACTAGCGGGGAACACAGATACGCAGTATTTT.

The table lists this clonotype with a few counts. V gene TRBV5-1 combines with J gene TRBJ2-3; TRBD1 matches at 11 bases. The CDR3 runs to 17 residues. Germline CDR1 is SGHRS and CDR2 is YFSETQ. Trimming at V came to 4 bases and at J to 1 base, leaving 8 bases not matched to a gene. The CDR3 loop reads CASSKDRGLYGTDTQYF. For the CDR3, the DNA is TGCGCCAGCAGCAAGGACAGGGGGCTTTACGGCACAGATACGCAGTATTTT.

This clonotype occurred a few times. The rearrangement uses TRBV2 and TRBJ2-5; D is unresolved. CDR1 and CDR2 (germline): SNHLY, FYNNEI. CDR3 length equals 14 residues. V was trimmed by 6 bases and J by 5 bases, leaving 16 bases between them. CDR3 region: CASRTRAGRETQYF. CDR3 DNA sequence: TGTGCCAGCAGAACCAGAGCCGGGCGGGAGACCCAGTACTTC. Drawing the rest from reference TRBV2 and TRBJ2-5, the complete variable domain is EPEVTQTPSHQVTQMGQEVILRCVPISNHLYFYWYRQILGQKVEFLVSFYNNEISEKSEIFDDQFSVERPDGSNFTLKIRSTKLEDSAMYFCASRTRAGRETQYFGPGTRLLVL.

This rearrangement joins TRBV14 to TRBJ2-1, with D perhaps matching TRBD2 (5 bases). Trimming took off 0 bases at V and 7 bases at J, with 7 bases between the two ends. The CDR3 sequence is 13 residues long. Germline V gene data show CDR1 as SGHDN and CDR2 as FVKESK. This CDR3 is CASSQDTGNEQFF. The DNA for the CDR3 is TGTGCCAGCAGCCAAGATACGGGGAATGAGCAGTTCTTC.

This clonotype appeared many times. The V gene is TRBV7-8, the J gene TRBJ1-6; D may be TRBD1 (5 bases). Trimming stripped 1 base from V and 5 bases from J, with 6 bases between. CDR1 and CDR2 from the germline V gene are SGHVS and FQNEAQ. The length of the CDR3 is 14 residues. The CDR3 DNA reads as TGTGCCAGCAGCTTAGGGGGGAATAATTCACCCCTCCACTTT. This translates into CASSLGGNNSPLHF. The full variable domain, rest sourced from reference TRBV7-8 and TRBJ1-6, is GAGVSQSPRYKVAKRGQDVALRCDPISGHVSLFWYQQALGQGPEFLTYFQNEAQLDKSGLPSDRFFAERPEGSVSTLKIQRTQQEDSAVYLCASSLGGNNSPLHFGNGTRLTVT.

The chain couples TRBV20-1 to TRBJ1-2; 7 bases line up with TRBD1. V gave up 6 bases and J gave up 5 bases; unmatched junction bases: 3. CDR1 is DFQATT, CDR2 SNEGSKA, per germline (reference sequence). CDR3 size: 11 residues. CDR3 in DNA: TGCAGTGCCACAGGGGTTTATGGCTACACCTTC. The encoded protein is CSATGVYGYTF.

This clonotype was detected many times. The V call is TRBV20-1, the J call TRBJ1-6, with D unclear. The germline V gene encodes CDR1 DFQATT and CDR2 SNEGSKA (reference sequence). The CDR3 is made up of 17 amino acids. V shed 0 bases and J shed 6 bases, with 18 bases lying between them. DNA of the CDR3: TGCAGTGCTAGAGACACAGCCATCGACAACATTAATTCACCCCTCCACTTT. Protein sequence: CSARDTAIDNINSPLHF.